These T cell receptor beta chains were read from a single sample in a study of shared clonotypes between healthy human individuals. Sequenced by immunoSEQ multiplex PCR; TCRdb stores in-frame clones only, minus some. The sample lists around 370,000 clones; around 96% were seen once. Sequenced: memory CD8+ T cells sorted from blood. The receptors derive from a young man in good health. Each CDR3 is given with its conserved first and last residue. The D gene is left open where the match is weak. Clone size, where shown, is once, few, many, or a class for clones that have expanded.

size: .
length: 13
D: .
J: TRBJ2-2
V: TRBV29-1
DNA: TGCAGCTCCCTTAGCGGTAACACCGGGGAGCTGTTTTTT
CDR3: CSSLSGNTGELFF

size: .
length: 12
D: .
J: TRBJ2-5
V: TRBV29-1
DNA: TGCAGCGTTGAAGAGTACAGGGAGACCCAGTACTTC
CDR3: CSVEEYRETQYF

size: .
length: 14
D: TRBD2
J: TRBJ2-1
V: TRBV5-1
DNA: TGCGCCAGCAGCAATACTTCTAGCGGCAATGAGCAGTTCTTC
CDR3: CASSNTSSGNEQFF

size: .
length: 18
D: TRBD2
J: TRBJ2-3
V: TRBV4-2
DNA: TGTGCCAGCAGCATAAACCGACTTACTAGCGGGAGCACAGATACGCAGTATTTT
CDR3: CASSINRLTSGSTDTQYF

size: .
length: 15
D: .
J: TRBJ1-5
V: TRBV2
DNA: TGTGCCAGCAGTGGAGTAGAGGGGCCCAATCAGCCCCAGCATTTT
CDR3: CASSGVEGPNQPQHF

size: .
length: 13
D: .
J: TRBJ2-1
V: TRBV6-5
DNA: TGTGCCAGCAGGAGGACTGGTTACAATGAGCAGTTCTTC
CDR3: CASRRTGYNEQFF

size: .
length: 12
D: .
J: TRBJ2-1
V: TRBV28
DNA: TGTGCCAGCAGTCCTTCGTCCCATGAGCAGTTCTTC
CDR3: CASSPSSHEQFF

size: .
length: 13
D: .
J: TRBJ2-7
V: TRBV4-1
DNA: TGCGCCAGCAGCCAGGGTAGCTCCTACGAGCAGTACTTC
CDR3: CASSQGSSYEQYF

size: .
length: 13
D: .
J: TRBJ1-1
V: TRBV29-1
DNA: TGCAGCCCCCGCCCCGGGGGGGTAACTGAAGCTTTCTTT
CDR3: CSPRPGGVTEAFF

size: .
length: 14
D: .
J: TRBJ2-2
V: TRBV7-3
DNA: TGTGCCAGCAGGCGGGACACCCACACCGGGGAGCTGTTTTTT
CDR3: CASRRDTHTGELFF

size: .
length: 13
D: .
J: TRBJ2-5
V: TRBV6-1
DNA: TGTGCCAGCGGGGCAGGTAAACAAGAGACCCAGTACTTC
CDR3: CASGAGKQETQYF

size: once
length: 11
D: TRBD1
J: TRBJ2-7
V: TRBV5-1
DNA: TGCGCCAGCACGACAGGGGGCGAGCAGTACTTC
CDR3: CASTTGGEQYF

size: once
length: 18
D: TRBD2
J: TRBJ2-1
V: TRBV14
DNA: TGTGCCAGCAGCCACAAGAAGACTAGCGGGAGCTCCTACAATGAGCAGTTCTTC
CDR3: CASSHKKTSGSSYNEQFF

size: .
length: 12
D: .
J: TRBJ2-1
V: TRBV4-2
DNA: TGTGCCAGCAGCCAAGCGGGCAATGAGCAGTTCTTC
CDR3: CASSQAGNEQFF

size: once
length: 14
D: .
J: TRBJ2-5
V: TRBV6-5
DNA: TGTGCCAGCAGTCAAACCAGGGGTTATGAGACCCAGTACTTC
CDR3: CASSQTRGYETQYF

size: .
length: 13
D: .
J: TRBJ1-2
V: TRBV6-1
DNA: TGTGCCAGCAGTACGGTGGGGGCCCTGGGCTACACCTTC
CDR3: CASSTVGALGYTF

size: .
length: 15
D: .
J: TRBJ2-5
V: TRBV10-3
DNA: TGTGCCATCAGGGGCCCCGGGACGGTTAAAGAGACCCAGTACTTC
CDR3: CAIRGPGTVKETQYF

size: .
length: 12
D: .
J: TRBJ2-7
V: TRBV11-2
DNA: TGTGCCAGCAGCTTACTAGGGGTCGAGCAGTACTTC
CDR3: CASSLLGVEQYF

size: .
length: 14
D: .
J: TRBJ1-3
V: TRBV19
DNA: TGTGCCAGTAGTTCGATCAGCTCTGGAAACACCATATATTTT
CDR3: CASSSISSGNTIYF

size: .
length: 13
D: .
J: TRBJ2-7
V: TRBV18
DNA: TGTGCCAGCTCAGGATCTTGGATCCGCGAGCAGTACTTC
CDR3: CASSGSWIREQYF

size: once
length: 13
D: .
J: TRBJ2-7
V: TRBV2
DNA: TGTGCCAGCAGTGAAAGGACACCCTACGAGCAGTACTTC
CDR3: CASSERTPYEQYF

size: .
length: 18
D: TRBD2
J: TRBJ2-3
V: TRBV5-1
DNA: TGCGCCAGCAGCTCAAGGACTAGCGGGAGGGTCGGCACAGATACGCAGTATTTT
CDR3: CASSSRTSGRVGTDTQYF

size: .
length: 13
D: .
J: TRBJ1-1
V: TRBV7-9
DNA: TGTGCCAGCAGCTTAGCGACGGACAAACAAGCTTTCTTT
CDR3: CASSLATDKQAFF

size: .
length: 14
D: .
J: TRBJ1-4
V: TRBV6-5
DNA: TGTGCCAGCAGTTACTCGGGGCCTAATGAAAAACTGTTTTTT
CDR3: CASSYSGPNEKLFF

size: .
length: 15
D: .
J: TRBJ2-7
V: TRBV27
DNA: TGTGCCAGCAGGCGGACCGCCGGGCCGTACTACGAGCAGTACTTC
CDR3: CASRRTAGPYYEQYF

size: .
length: 14
D: .
J: TRBJ2-7
V: TRBV28
DNA: TGTGCCAGCAGTTCAGGGGAAACTGACTACGAGCAGTACTTC
CDR3: CASSSGETDYEQYF

size: .
length: 14
D: .
J: TRBJ1-5
V: TRBV7-3
DNA: TGTGCCAGCAGCAGGGGTTATAGCAATCAGCCCCAGCATTTT
CDR3: CASSRGYSNQPQHF

size: .
length: 11
D: .
J: TRBJ2-2
V: TRBV29-1
DNA: TGCAGCGTTATAATGACCGGGGAGCTGTTTTTT
CDR3: CSVIMTGELFF

size: .
length: 15
D: TRBD1
J: TRBJ2-7
V: TRBV5-1
DNA: TGCGCCAGCAGGTCCACCGGGACAGGGGACTACGAGCAGTACTTC
CDR3: CASRSTGTGDYEQYF

size: .
length: 11
D: .
J: TRBJ1-2
V: TRBV20-1
DNA: TGCAGTGCTACAGGGAACTATGGCTACACCTTC
CDR3: CSATGNYGYTF

size: .
length: 12
D: .
J: TRBJ1-2
V: TRBV29-1
DNA: TGCAGCGTCACAACTTTCAACTATGGCTACACCTTC
CDR3: CSVTTFNYGYTF

size: .
length: 15
D: .
J: TRBJ1-4
V: TRBV5-4
DNA: TGTGCCAGCAGCTTGCAAGGGGCAACTAATGAAAAACTGTTTTTT
CDR3: CASSLQGATNEKLFF

size: .
length: 15
D: TRBD1
J: TRBJ2-7
V: TRBV10-3
DNA: TGTGCCACCCTAAACCCGACAGGGGTGTTCTACGAGCAGTACTTC
CDR3: CATLNPTGVFYEQYF

size: .
length: 18
D: TRBD1
J: TRBJ1-2
V: TRBV28
DNA: TGTGCCAGCAGTTGGAAAAGGGCCGGGACAGGGACTAACTATGGCTACACCTTC
CDR3: CASSWKRAGTGTNYGYTF

size: .
length: 14
D: .
J: TRBJ2-7
V: TRBV9
DNA: TGTGCCAGCAGCGTAGGAGGGTTCTCCTACGAGCAGTACTTC
CDR3: CASSVGGFSYEQYF

size: .
length: 14
D: TRBD2
J: TRBJ2-7
V: TRBV27
DNA: TGTGCCAGCAGTGGAAGCGGGAGCTTCTACGAGCAGTACTTC
CDR3: CASSGSGSFYEQYF

size: .
length: 13
D: TRBD1
J: TRBJ1-1
V: TRBV19
DNA: TGTGCCAGTAGTGGAGGGGGCGGGACTGAAGCTTTCTTT
CDR3: CASSGGGGTEAFF

size: .
length: 12
D: .
J: TRBJ2-3
V: TRBV15
DNA: TGTGCCACCAGTTCGCCTGTGGATACGCAGTATTTT
CDR3: CATSSPVDTQYF

size: .
length: 12
D: .
J: TRBJ2-7
V: TRBV11-1
DNA: TGTGCCAGCAGCCGTCCCTCCTACGAGCAGTACTTC
CDR3: CASSRPSYEQYF

size: .
length: 13
D: .
J: TRBJ2-7
V: TRBV10-3
DNA: TGTGCCATCAGCCGGGACACCTTCTACGAGCAGTACTTC
CDR3: CAISRDTFYEQYF

size: .
length: 13
D: .
J: TRBJ1-5
V: TRBV6-1
DNA: TGTGCCAGCAGTGAAGTAGGGAATCAGCCCCAGCATTTT
CDR3: CASSEVGNQPQHF

size: .
length: 19
D: TRBD1
J: TRBJ2-1
V: TRBV2
DNA: TGTGCCAGCATCGCAGGGGGCCCGGGGGAACCATGGTCCTACAATGAGCAGTTCTTC
CDR3: CASIAGGPGEPWSYNEQFF

size: .
length: 13
D: TRBD2
J: TRBJ2-5
V: TRBV10-3
DNA: TGTGCCATCAAACAAAACGGGGGGGAGACCCAGTACTTC
CDR3: CAIKQNGGETQYF

size: once
length: 14
D: .
J: TRBJ2-1
V: TRBV5-5
DNA: TGTGCCAGCAGCTTCTTAAGGGCGCTCAATGAGCAGTTCTTC
CDR3: CASSFLRALNEQFF

size: .
length: 14
D: TRBD1
J: TRBJ2-5
V: TRBV5-1
DNA: TGCGCCAGCAGCTTCGGACAGGGTGGGGAGACCCAGTACTTC
CDR3: CASSFGQGGETQYF

size: .
length: 15
D: .
J: TRBJ2-7
V: TRBV9
DNA: TGTGCCAGCAGCCCCGGGAGCGGGCGTTCCTACGAGCAGTACTTC
CDR3: CASSPGSGRSYEQYF

size: once
length: 16
D: .
J: TRBJ2-2
V: TRBV10-2
DNA: TGCGCCAGCAGTGAGCAGGACCCTCGAAACACCGGGGAGCTGTTTTTT
CDR3: CASSEQDPRNTGELFF

size: .
length: 17
D: .
J: TRBJ2-7
V: TRBV28
DNA: TGTGCCAGCAGAAATTTTGGGGGATTTGGGGAGGCCTACGAGCAGTACTTC
CDR3: CASRNFGGFGEAYEQYF

size: .
length: 15
D: .
J: TRBJ1-3
V: TRBV4-1
DNA: TGCGCCAGCAGCCAAGAGTGGAGGACTGGAAACACCATATATTTT
CDR3: CASSQEWRTGNTIYF

size: .
length: 16
D: TRBD1
J: TRBJ1-4
V: TRBV28
DNA: TGTGCCAGCAGTTTATTGGGACAGGGGGTAGGGGAAAAACTGTTTTTT
CDR3: CASSLLGQGVGEKLFF

size: once
length: 14
D: TRBD2
J: TRBJ2-7
V: TRBV4-1
DNA: TGCGCCAGCAGCCGCGGGAGGGACTTAAACGAGCAGTACTTC
CDR3: CASSRGRDLNEQYF

size: .
length: 19
D: .
J: TRBJ2-7
V: TRBV7-9
DNA: TGTGCCAGCAGCTTTATCCCGACTACCCGCACTCTCAGCTCCTACGAGCAGTACTTC
CDR3: CASSFIPTTRTLSSYEQYF

size: .
length: 15
D: .
J: TRBJ1-3
V: TRBV5-6
DNA: TGTGCCAGCAGCTTTAAGGGTAGCTCTGGAAACACCATATATTTT
CDR3: CASSFKGSSGNTIYF